The present T cell receptor (beta chain) was sequenced within a study of blood T cell repertoires in COVID-19. Looking at the study overall: Both acute and convalescent COVID-19 samples were obtained from the United States, Italy and Spain. Sources were T cells, B-cell-depleted T cells, or PBMCs; the material itself was cDNA or gDNA.

Authors' processing steps: Estimated nucleated cell counts came from reference gene primer amplification. Libraries were prepared by immunoSEQ multiplex PCR; TCRdb keeps only in-frame clonotypes and omits some of them. That table is the source of V, J and clone size, and D and trimming were worked out from the DNA. The table includes about 300,000 clones, 84% detected once. The V gene end was trimmed by 1 base and the J gene end by 5 bases; junction bases not matched to a gene: 7. CDR1 is LGHNA and CDR2 is YSLEER in the germline V gene. The CDR3 is 16 residues long. The Seattle patients, enrolled during active infection, were followed longitudinally. This clone has at least ten counts.

This chain uses TRBV4-3 with TRBJ2-5; 10 bases align to TRBD2. The sequencing sample was made of peripheral blood. The receptor was isolated from a human donor with COVID-19, enrolled during active disease. The donor label of this sample is uncertain. DNA for the CDR3: TGCGCCAGCAGCCAAGGGTCTAGCGGGAGCAGCGAGACCCAGTACTTC. It yields the protein CASSQGSSGSSETQYF.